These 5 T cell receptor beta chains were sequenced from one sample in a study of beta chain features in type 1 diabetes. Expressed TCRB transcripts were sequenced because the entire RNA isolate underwent reverse transcription. Method: immunoSEQ multiplex PCR; TCRdb's copy keeps in-frame clones and lacks some. Of around 450,000 clones listed, about an eighth are singletons. The specimen sequenced was naive CD4+ T cells from blood. These receptors all come from a woman aged 18-29 years in good health.

This clone was seen only a few times. This specimen includes other DNA sequences encoding the same CDR3. The J gene is TRBJ2-7, the V gene TRBV6-5, with D hard to call. Germline lookup yields CDR1 MNHEY and CDR2 SVGAGI. V lost 0 bases and J lost 6, with 9 bases in between. The CDR3 loop spans 13 amino acids. CDR3 residues: CASSYSRASEQYV. DNA of the CDR3: TGTGCCAGCAGTTACTCGAGAGCCTCCGAGCAGTACGTC.

The chain carries TRBV7-9 and TRBJ1-1; TRBD1 matches at 7 bases. The CDR3 has 12 residues. The germline CDR1 and CDR2 sequences are SEHNR and FQNEAQ (reference sequence). The trim removed 8 bases at V and 1 base at J, leaving 1 base unmatched. CDR3 in amino acids: CASDRENTEAFF. The CDR3 DNA reads as TGTGCCAGCGACAGGGAGAACACTGAAGCTTTCTTT.

This clone was counted only a few times. This chain uses TRBV7-2 with TRBJ2-3, with a possible D match to TRBD2 (6 bases). Trimming took off 1 base at V and 0 bases at J, with 17 bases between the two ends. The CDR3 runs 18 residues. Germline CDR1 reads SGHTA; CDR2 reads FQGNSA. CDR3 amino acids: CASSLGLVAASSTDTQYF. In DNA form, the CDR3 reads TGTGCCAGCAGCTTAGGGTTGGTAGCGGCATCTAGCACAGATACGCAGTATTTT.

The chain has TRBV7-2 and TRBJ2-3; 7 bases are shared with TRBD1. V gave up 5 bases and J gave up 3 bases; unmatched junction bases: 5. The length of the CDR3 is 14 residues. Germline assignment: CDR1 SGHTA and CDR2 FQGNSA. The CDR3 sequence: CASSRQGGTDTQYF. The DNA of the CDR3 is TGTGCCAGCAGCCGACAGGGTGGGACAGATACGCAGTATTTT.

In this sample, this clone turned up a few times. The chain uses TRBV14 and TRBJ2-5; 10 positions agree with TRBD2. Germline values: CDR1 SGHDN, CDR2 FVKESK. The V and J ends lost 6 bases and 4 bases, in that order; junction bases with no gene match: 8. This CDR3 is built from 15 residues. CDR3 bases: TGTGCCAGCAGACCTAGCGGGGGCCCGCGAGAGACCCAGTACTTC. Translation gives CASRPSGGPRETQYF. Full variable domain (missing parts from reference TRBV14 and TRBJ2-5): EAGVTQFPSHSVIEKGQTVTLRCDPISGHDNLYWYRRVMGKEIKFLLHFVKESKQDESGMPNNRFLAERTGGTYSTLKVQPAELEDSGVYFCASRPSGGPRETQYFGPGTRLLVL.